This paragraph covers one TCR beta chain sequence. The method was immunoSEQ multiplex PCR; TCRdb's version includes in-frame clones alone and lacks a portion of them. The table has around 21,000 clones, approximately 81% seen once. V lost 3 bases and J lost 1; bases outside the gene matches: 6. This CDR3 has 16 amino acids. Germline CDR1 reads KGHDR; CDR2 reads SFDVKD. This specimen belongs to a study of T cells in tumors after PD-1 blockade. Study information: Either cemiplimab 350 mg every 2 weeks or pembrolizumab 200 mg every 3 weeks was given. During anti-PD-1 treatment, some patients continued daily vismodegib 150 mg.

Sequences were derived from PBMCs, sampled after anti-PD-1 therapy. The J gene is TRBJ1-1, the V gene TRBV24-1; 8 bases are shared with TRBD1. This TCR came from a human donor with advanced basal cell or squamous cell carcinoma (not recorded which). Written as DNA, the CDR3 is TGTGCCACCAGTGATCCCGAGGACAGGGAGAACACTGAAGCTTTCTTT. This codes for CATSDPEDRENTEAFF.